This T cell receptor beta chain was profiled in a study of cytomegalovirus exposure and HLA in healthy donors. Findings and limits, study-wide: Sequencing depth across donors, presence/absence analyses assumed, was roughly uniform.

Details on this clone: Its antigen is undetermined.

The CDR3 sequence is 14 residues long. With 0 bases clipped from V and 5 bases from J, the junction kept 3 bases outside the gene matches. Germline V lookup: CDR1 ENHRY, CDR2 SYGVKD. Researchers ran the PCR with 60 Vbeta and 13 Jbeta primers. Method: immunoSEQ multiplex PCR; TCRdb's copy keeps in-frame clones and lacks some. The profile shows about 280,000 clones, over 85% of them singletons. Sequenced: PBMCs. The receptor was isolated from a woman aged 18-29 years in good health and CMV-seronegative. The chain carries TRBV10-3 and TRBJ1-1, with 7 bases aligning to TRBD1. The CDR3 DNA follows: TGTGCCATCAGTGAGTCGACAGGGTGGACTGAAGCTTTCTTT. Amino acids: CAISESTGWTEAFF.